This T cell receptor (beta chain) was observed in a study of monozygotic twins with inflammatory bowel disease. CDR1 and CDR2 from the germline V gene are ENHRY and SYGVKD. The CDR3 consists of 14 residues. TCRdb re-called the 5' RACE reads; every CDR3 protein appears as one record, without DNA. The sample table sets out about 140,000 distinct CDR3 sequences. The receptor's source is a human donor with ulcerative colitis or Crohn's disease, or a healthy co-twin of an affected twin (not recorded which). Sequenced sample: blood. The chain couples TRBV10-3 to TRBJ2-3; the D call from TCRdb, TRBD2, cannot be confirmed without DNA. Here the CDR3 reads CATKERTTADTQYF.